This section outlines one T cell receptor (beta chain) sequence together with its context. The CDR3 totals 15 residues. CDR1 PRHDT and CDR2 FYEKMQ come from the germline V gene (reference sequence). V shed 4 bases and J shed 2 bases, with 15 bases lying between them. This specimen belongs to a study of T cells after yellow fever vaccination. About the research overall: SMART-Seq v4 Ultra Low Input prepared the low-cell-number fractions.

Using its own MiXCR run on the 5' RACE reads, TCRdb lists one record per CDR3 protein. The sample consists of 200,000 or so distinct CDR3 sequences, roughly 6.3% of them appearing once. The sequence was obtained from a man aged 30 to 39 who received the YFV17D yellow fever vaccine. The source was CD4+ T cells sorted from PBMCs, collected on the day of the yellow fever booster vaccination. This chain joins TRBV13 and TRBJ2-7, with D perhaps given as TRBD1 or TRBD2 (5 bases each). The CDR3 sequence is CASSSSRDGAYEQYF. The CDR3 coding sequence is TGTGCCAGCAGCTCCTCCCGGGACGGAGCCTACGAGCAGTACTTC.